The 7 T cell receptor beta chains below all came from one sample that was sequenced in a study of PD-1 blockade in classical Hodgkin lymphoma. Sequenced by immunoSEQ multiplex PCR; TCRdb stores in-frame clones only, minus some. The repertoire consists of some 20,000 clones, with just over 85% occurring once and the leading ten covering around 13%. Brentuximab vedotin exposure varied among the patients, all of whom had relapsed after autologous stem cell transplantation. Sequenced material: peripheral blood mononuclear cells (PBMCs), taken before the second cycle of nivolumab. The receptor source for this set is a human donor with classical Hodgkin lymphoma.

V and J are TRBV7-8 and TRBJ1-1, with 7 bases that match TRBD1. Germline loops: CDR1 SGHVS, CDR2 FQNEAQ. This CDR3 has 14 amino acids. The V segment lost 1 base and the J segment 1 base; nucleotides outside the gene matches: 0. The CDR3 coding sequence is TGTGCCAGCAGCTTAGGACAGGGGAACACTGAAGCTTTCTTT. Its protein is CASSLGQGNTEAFF.

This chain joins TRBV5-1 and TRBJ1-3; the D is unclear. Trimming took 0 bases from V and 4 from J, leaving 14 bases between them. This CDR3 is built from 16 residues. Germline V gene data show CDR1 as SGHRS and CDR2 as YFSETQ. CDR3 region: CASSLEGRISGNTIYF. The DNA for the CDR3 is TGCGCCAGCAGCTTGGAAGGTCGTATTTCGGGAAACACCATATATTTT.

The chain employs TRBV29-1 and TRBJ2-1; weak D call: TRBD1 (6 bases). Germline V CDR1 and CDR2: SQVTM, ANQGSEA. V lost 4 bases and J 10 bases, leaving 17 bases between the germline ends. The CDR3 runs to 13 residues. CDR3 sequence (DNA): TGCAGCGTTGTAGGGGGTAGGGTCCGGGAGCAGTTCTTC. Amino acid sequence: CSVVGGRVREQFF.

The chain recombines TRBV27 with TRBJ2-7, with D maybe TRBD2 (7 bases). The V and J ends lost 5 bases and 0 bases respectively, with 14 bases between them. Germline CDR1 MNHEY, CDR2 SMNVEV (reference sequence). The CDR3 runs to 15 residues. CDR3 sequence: CASSPGGTLSYEQYF. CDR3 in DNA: TGTGCCAGCAGTCCCGGGGGGACACTCTCCTACGAGCAGTACTTC.

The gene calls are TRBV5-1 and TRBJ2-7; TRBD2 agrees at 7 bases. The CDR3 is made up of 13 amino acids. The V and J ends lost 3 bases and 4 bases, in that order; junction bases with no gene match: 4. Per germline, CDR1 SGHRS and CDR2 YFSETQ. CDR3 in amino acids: CASSWREGYEQYF. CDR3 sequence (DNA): TGCGCCAGCAGCTGGAGGGAGGGGTACGAGCAGTACTTC. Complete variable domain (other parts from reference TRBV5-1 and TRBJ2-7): KAGVTQTPRYLIKTRGQQVTLSCSPISGHRSVSWYQQTPGQGLQFLFEYFSETQRNKGNFPGRFSGRQFSNSRSEMNVSTLELGDSALYLCASSWREGYEQYFGPGTRLTVT.

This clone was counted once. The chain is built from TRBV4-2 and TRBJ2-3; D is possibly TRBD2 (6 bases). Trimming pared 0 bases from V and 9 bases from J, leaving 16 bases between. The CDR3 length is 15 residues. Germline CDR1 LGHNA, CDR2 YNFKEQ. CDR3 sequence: CASSQDVLSAGTQYF. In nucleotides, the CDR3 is TGTGCCAGCAGCCAAGACGTTCTAAGCGCGGGAACGCAGTATTTT.

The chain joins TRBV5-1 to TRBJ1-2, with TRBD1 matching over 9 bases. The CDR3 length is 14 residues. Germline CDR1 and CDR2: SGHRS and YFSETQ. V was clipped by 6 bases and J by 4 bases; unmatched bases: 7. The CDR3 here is CASTMQTGGYGYTF. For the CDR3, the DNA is TGCGCCAGCACCATGCAGACAGGGGGCTATGGCTACACCTTC.